This entry is about one T cell receptor (beta chain). The data belong to a study of T cell repertoires in cytomegalovirus infection. The ends lost 8 bases at V and 6 bases at J; junction bases unmatched: 21. The CDR3 loop spans 18 amino acids. TCRdb re-called the reads through MiXCR, storing one row per CDR3 protein. The sample lists some 450,000 distinct CDR3 sequences; under 40% were seen once. Sequencing input: PBMCs. The chain joins TRBV5-3 to TRBJ2-1, with 9 positions matching TRBD1. TRBV5-3 is filed as an ORF, its function uncertain. This TCR was sampled from a human donor in good health (CMV status not recorded). Some clones in this sample may be carry-over from other donors' samples. In DNA, the CDR3 is TGTGCCAGCAGCCCCCCCGGGCCCCGGACAGGGGTCATCAATGAGCAGTTCTTC. Its protein product is CASSPPGPRTGVINEQFF.